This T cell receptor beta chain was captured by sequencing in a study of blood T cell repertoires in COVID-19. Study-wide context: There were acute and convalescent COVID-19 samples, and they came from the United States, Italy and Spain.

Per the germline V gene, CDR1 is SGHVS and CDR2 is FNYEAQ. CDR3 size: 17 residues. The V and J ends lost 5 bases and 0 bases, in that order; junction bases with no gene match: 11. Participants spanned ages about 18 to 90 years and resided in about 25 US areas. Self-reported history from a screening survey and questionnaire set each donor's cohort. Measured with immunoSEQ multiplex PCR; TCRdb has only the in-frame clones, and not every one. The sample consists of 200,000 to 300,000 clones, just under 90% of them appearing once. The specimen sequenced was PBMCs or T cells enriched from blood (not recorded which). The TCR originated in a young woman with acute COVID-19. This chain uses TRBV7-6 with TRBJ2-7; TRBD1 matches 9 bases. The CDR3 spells CASSLSPQGASSYEQYF. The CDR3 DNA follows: TGTGCCAGCAGCCTAAGCCCACAGGGGGCAAGCTCCTACGAGCAGTACTTC.